A single sample is the source of the 19 T cell receptor beta chains below, sequenced in a study of cytomegalovirus exposure and HLA in healthy donors. Researchers ran the PCR with 60 Vbeta and 13 Jbeta primers. The repertoire was sequenced with immunoSEQ multiplex PCR; TCRdb's copy has only in-frame clones and lacks some. The sample yields approximately 220,000 clones, about 83% seen once. The sample taken for sequencing was PBMCs. These receptors came from a man aged 40-50 years in good health and CMV-seronegative.

The chain couples TRBV4-3 to TRBJ2-1; D might be TRBD1 (5 bases). Trimming pared 4 bases from V and 3 bases from J, leaving 13 bases between. This CDR3 has 15 amino acids. CDR1 is LGHNA and CDR2 is YSLEER in the germline V gene. Written as DNA, the CDR3 is TGCGCCAGCAGCCTTCACAGGACCAGCTACAATGAGCAGTTCTTC. This encodes CASSLHRTSYNEQFF.

The chain combines TRBV7-8 with TRBJ2-1, with a weak D call TRBD1 (6 bases). There are 14 residues in the CDR3. CDR1 is SGHVS and CDR2 is FQNEAQ in the germline V gene. V lost 3 bases to trimming and J lost 7 bases, with 13 bases between them. CDR3: CASSFPSGTNEQFF. The CDR3 DNA reads TGTGCCAGCAGCTTCCCCTCCGGGACAAATGAGCAGTTCTTC.

V gene TRBV7-3 combines with J gene TRBJ2-5; 11 nucleotides align to TRBD2. The CDR3 is 15 residues long. Germline V lookup: CDR1 SGHTA, CDR2 FQGTGA. V was clipped by 5 bases and J by 1 base; unmatched bases: 3. The CDR3 region is CASSLLAGVQETQYF. CDR3 bases: TGTGCCAGCAGCCTACTAGCGGGGGTCCAAGAGACCCAGTACTTC.

V usage is TRBV5-4 and J usage is TRBJ2-4, with D uncertain. The CDR3 has 16 residues. Per germline, CDR1 SGHNT and CDR2 YYREEE (reference sequence). The V gene lost 3 bases and the J gene lost 0 bases, with 13 bases spanning the gap. The CDR3 loop reads CASSSTGSGAKNIQYF. CDR3 DNA: TGTGCCAGCAGCTCAACTGGTTCGGGAGCCAAAAACATTCAGTACTTC.

V gene TRBV5-1 combines with J gene TRBJ1-2; 9 bases line up with TRBD1. The V segment lost 4 bases and the J segment 7 bases; nucleotides outside the gene matches: 8. Germline loops: CDR1 SGHRS, CDR2 YFSETQ. The CDR3 is made up of 14 amino acids. CDR3 region: CASSPWTGDVGYTF. CDR3 coding DNA: TGCGCCAGCAGCCCGTGGACAGGGGATGTTGGCTACACCTTC. The variable domain in full, completed from reference TRBV5-1 and TRBJ1-2, reads KAGVTQTPRYLIKTRGQQVTLSCSPISGHRSVSWYQQTPGQGLQFLFEYFSETQRNKGNFPGRFSGRQFSNSRSEMNVSTLELGDSALYLCASSPWTGDVGYTFGSGTRLTVV.

This chain connects TRBV11-2 to TRBJ2-2; TRBD2 agrees at 7 bases. Germline V gene data show CDR1 as SGHAT and CDR2 as FQNNGV. V trimming: 3 bases; J trimming: 6 bases; junction bases outside the gene matches: 4. The CDR3 is 14 amino acids. CDR3 DNA sequence: TGTGCCAGCAGCTTTAGTGGGAGGGCCGGGGAGCTGTTTTTT. It translates to CASSFSGRAGELFF. The full variable domain, in which reference TRBV11-2 and TRBJ2-2 provide the parts outside the CDR3, is EAGVAQSPRYKIIEKRQSVAFWCNPISGHATLYWYQQILGQGPKLLIQFQNNGVVDDSQLPKDRFSAERLKGVDSTLKIQPAKLEDSAVYLCASSFSGRAGELFFGEGSRLTVL.

J is TRBJ2-3 and V is TRBV30; D is uncertain. The length of the CDR3 is 15 residues. In germline, CDR1 is GTSNPN, CDR2 SVGIG (reference sequence). Trimming removed 1 base from V and 3 bases from J, with 14 bases in between. CDR3 bases: TGTGCCTGGAGTGGGAGTTTCCCCTCAACAGATACGCAGTATTTT. This sequence encodes CAWSGSFPSTDTQYF.

The V gene is TRBV7-2, the J gene TRBJ1-1; TRBD1 matches at 7 bases. The CDR3 loop spans 15 amino acids. Trimming took 5 bases from V and 1 from J; bases not matched to a gene: 7. Germline V gene sequence: CDR1 SGHTA, CDR2 FQGNSA. The DNA of the CDR3 is TGTGCCAGCAGCAAACGACAGGGTAGGAACACTGAAGCTTTCTTT. It yields the protein CASSKRQGRNTEAFF.

The chain employs TRBV30 and TRBJ2-7; 10 bases are a match to TRBD1. Germline CDR1 is GTSNPN and CDR2 is SVGIG (reference sequence). V lost 4 bases to trimming and J lost 5 bases; unmatched junction nucleotides: 5. This CDR3 is 13 amino acids long. In DNA, the CDR3 is TGTGCCTGGACCGGGGACAGGGGCAACGAGCAGTACTTC. It codes for CAWTGDRGNEQYF.

The rearrangement uses TRBV7-2 and TRBJ2-5, with D possibly being TRBD2 (5 bases). The CDR3 has 13 residues. V was shortened by 5 bases and J by 5 bases, with 12 bases between the two germline ends. Germline V lookup: CDR1 SGHTA, CDR2 FQGNSA. CDR3 sequence (DNA): TGTGCCAGCAGCCCGGGATTTGGGGAGACCCAGTACTTC. It yields the protein CASSPGFGETQYF.

This clone has a single count. The chain is built from TRBV4-2 and TRBJ1-4, with D possibly TRBD1 on 5 matching bases. CDR1 and CDR2 from the germline V gene are LGHNA and YNFKEQ. This CDR3 spans 16 amino acids. Trimming removed 6 bases from V and 1 base from J, with 15 bases in between. For the CDR3, the DNA is TGTGCCAGCAGGAACGTATGGGGCCGAACTAATGAAAAACTGTTTTTT. This codes for CASRNVWGRTNEKLFF.

The count of this clone is one. The V and J genes are TRBV7-3 and TRBJ2-3, with 8 bases matching TRBD2. V lost 8 bases, J lost 2 bases, and 6 bases stayed unmatched. Germline loops: CDR1 SGHTA, CDR2 FQGTGA. The CDR3 loop spans 14 amino acids. This CDR3 reads CASSPGGDTDTQYF. CDR3 DNA sequence: TGTGCCAGCTCCCCGGGGGGGGACACAGATACGCAGTATTTT.

The chain combines TRBV5-1 with TRBJ1-5; 10 bases line up with TRBD1. Germline V lookup: CDR1 SGHRS, CDR2 YFSETQ. This CDR3 is built from 14 residues. The V segment lost 0 bases and the J segment 6 bases; nucleotides outside the gene matches: 0. The CDR3 loop is CASSLGTGGQPQHF. The CDR3 bases are TGCGCCAGCAGCTTGGGGACAGGGGGTCAGCCCCAGCATTTT.

The chain links TRBV28 to TRBJ2-3, with D perhaps TRBD1 (6 bases). CDR1 is MDHEN and CDR2 is SYDVKM in the germline V gene. CDR3 length equals 18 residues. V was clipped by 5 bases and J by 9 bases, with 30 bases between them. As DNA, the CDR3 is TGTGCCAGCAGTGGCAGTACCAGGGGCCAGGGGCTCCGAATAACGCAGTATTTT. Protein: CASSGSTRGQGLRITQYF. Based on the CDR3 plus reference TRBV28 and TRBJ2-3, the full variable domain is DVKVTQSSRYLVKRTGEKVFLECVQDMDHENMFWYRQDPGLGLRLIYFSYDVKMKEKGDIPEGYSVSREKKERFSLILESASTNQTSMYLCASSGSTRGQGLRITQYFGPGTRLTVL.

This clone has a handful of counts. The chain couples TRBV11-2 to TRBJ1-1; D is unresolved. The length of the CDR3 is 12 residues. V lost 11 bases and J lost 3, with 13 bases in between. From germline, CDR1 is SGHAT and CDR2 FQNNGV. Written as DNA, the CDR3 is TGTGCCGTCGAAAAGAGTTACACTGAAGCTTTCTTT. As protein: CAVEKSYTEAFF. The whole variable domain, filled in from reference TRBV11-2 and TRBJ1-1, reads EAGVAQSPRYKIIEKRQSVAFWCNPISGHATLYWYQQILGQGPKLLIQFQNNGVVDDSQLPKDRFSAERLKGVDSTLKIQPAKLEDSAVYLCAVEKSYTEAFFGQGTRLTVV.

With respect to this clone: The junction departs from the called germline gene at one end, perhaps through a read error. The rearrangement uses TRBV20-1 and TRBJ2-1; D might be TRBD2 (6 bases). This CDR3 has 10 residues. Germline loops: CDR1 DFQATT, CDR2 SNEGSKA (reference sequence). Here the CDR3 reads CSAARDSPVF. In nucleotides, the CDR3 is TGCAGTGCCGCTCGGGACTCCCCTGTCTTC.

This clone has a single count. The chain couples TRBV9 to TRBJ2-2, with TRBD2 matching 11 bases. Germline-derived CDR1 and CDR2 are SGDLS and YYNGEE. The CDR3 consists of 17 residues. Germline trimming cut 0 bases from V and 4 bases from J; bases unmatched to any gene: 5. DNA for the CDR3: TGTGCCAGCAGCGTAGACATAGCGGGAGGGCGCACCGGGGAGCTGTTTTTT. Translated: CASSVDIAGGRTGELFF. The complete variable domain, with remaining parts taken from reference TRBV9 and TRBJ2-2, reads DSGVTQTPKHLITATGQRVTLRCSPRSGDLSVYWYQQSLDQGLQFLIQYYNGEERAKGNILERFSAQQFPDLHSELNLSSLELGDSALYFCASSVDIAGGRTGELFFGEGSRLTVL.

This clone was detected once. This chain links TRBV9 with TRBJ2-6; maybe TRBD1 (5 bases). The V gene lost 4 bases and the J gene lost 3 bases, with 17 bases spanning the gap. This CDR3 is 17 amino acids long. Germline CDR1 SGDLS, CDR2 YYNGEE. CDR3 nucleotide sequence: TGTGCCAGCAGCCCCCCCCCAGGGATGGTTGGGGCCAACGTCCTGACTTTC. Amino acids: CASSPPPGMVGANVLTF. The whole variable domain, remainder taken from reference TRBV9 and TRBJ2-6, is DSGVTQTPKHLITATGQRVTLRCSPRSGDLSVYWYQQSLDQGLQFLIQYYNGEERAKGNILERFSAQQFPDLHSELNLSSLELGDSALYFCASSPPPGMVGANVLTFGAGSRLTVL.

The chain couples TRBV5-1 to TRBJ2-5; 11 bases map to TRBD2. This CDR3 has 18 amino acids. V dropped 3 bases and J dropped 0; count of bases not matched to a gene: 10. Per the germline V gene, CDR1 is SGHRS and CDR2 is YFSETQ. As DNA, the CDR3 is TGCGCCAGCAGCTGGAACATTTTAGCGGGAGGGTACCAAGAGACCCAGTACTTC. Encoded protein: CASSWNILAGGYQETQYF.